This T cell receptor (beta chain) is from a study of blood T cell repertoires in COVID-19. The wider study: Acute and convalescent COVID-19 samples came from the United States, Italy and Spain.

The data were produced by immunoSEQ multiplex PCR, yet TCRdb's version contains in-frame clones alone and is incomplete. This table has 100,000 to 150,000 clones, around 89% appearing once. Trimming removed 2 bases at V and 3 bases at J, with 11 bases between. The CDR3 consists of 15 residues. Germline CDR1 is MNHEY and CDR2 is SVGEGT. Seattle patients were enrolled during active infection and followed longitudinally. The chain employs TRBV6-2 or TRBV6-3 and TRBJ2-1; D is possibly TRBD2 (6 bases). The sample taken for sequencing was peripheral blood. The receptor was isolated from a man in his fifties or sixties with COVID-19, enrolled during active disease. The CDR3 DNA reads TGTGCCAGCAGTTACACGCGGGGCGTCTACAATGAGCAGTTCTTC. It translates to CASSYTRGVYNEQFF.